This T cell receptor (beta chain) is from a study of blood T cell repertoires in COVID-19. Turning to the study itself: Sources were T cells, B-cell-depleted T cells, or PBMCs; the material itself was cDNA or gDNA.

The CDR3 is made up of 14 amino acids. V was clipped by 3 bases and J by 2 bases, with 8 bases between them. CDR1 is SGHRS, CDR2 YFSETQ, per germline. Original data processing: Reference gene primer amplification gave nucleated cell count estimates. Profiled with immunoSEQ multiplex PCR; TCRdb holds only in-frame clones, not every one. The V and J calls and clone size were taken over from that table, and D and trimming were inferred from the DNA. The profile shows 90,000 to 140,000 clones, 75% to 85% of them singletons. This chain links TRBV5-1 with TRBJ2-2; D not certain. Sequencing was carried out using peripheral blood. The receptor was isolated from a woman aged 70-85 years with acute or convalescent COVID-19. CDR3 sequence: CASSSDTNTGELFF. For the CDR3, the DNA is TGCGCCAGCAGCTCAGACACAAACACCGGGGAGCTGTTTTTT.